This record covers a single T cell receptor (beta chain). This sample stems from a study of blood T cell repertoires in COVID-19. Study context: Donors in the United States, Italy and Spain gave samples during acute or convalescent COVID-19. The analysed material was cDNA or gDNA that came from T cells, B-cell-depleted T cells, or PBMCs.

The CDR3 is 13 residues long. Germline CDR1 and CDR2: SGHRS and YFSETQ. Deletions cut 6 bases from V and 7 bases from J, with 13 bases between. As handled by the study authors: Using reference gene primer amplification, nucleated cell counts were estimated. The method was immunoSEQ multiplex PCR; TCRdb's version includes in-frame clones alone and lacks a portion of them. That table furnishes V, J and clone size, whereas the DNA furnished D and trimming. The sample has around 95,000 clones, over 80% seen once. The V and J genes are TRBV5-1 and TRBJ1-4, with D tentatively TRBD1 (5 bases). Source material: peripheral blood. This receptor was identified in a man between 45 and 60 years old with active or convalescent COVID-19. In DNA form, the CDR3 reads TGCGCCAGCACGGGGGTACCGACTGAAAAACTGTTTTTT. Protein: CASTGVPTEKLFF.